The 16 T cell receptor beta chains below were found in one sample sequenced in a study of T cells in Graves' hyperthyroidism and ophthalmopathy. Amplification targeted TCR beta CDR3 regions from RNA transcripts. A set of HTBI primers served as the primers for a first-round RT-PCR of the TCR CDR3. TCRdb reprocessed the multiplex PCR reads with MiXCR, giving one entry per CDR3 protein. The data show approximately 600,000 distinct CDR3 sequences, around 14% seen once. The source material was blood. These receptors all come from a woman under 40 with Graves' hyperthyroidism that later progressed to Graves' ophthalmopathy.

J is TRBJ2-3 and V is TRBV12-3 or TRBV12-4, with D unclear. Trimming took 1 base from V and 1 from J, leaving 6 bases between them. The CDR3 spans 14 residues. The chain's CDR3 is CASSLGQRTDTQYF. DNA for the CDR3: TGTGCCAGCAGTTTAGGTCAGCGCACAGATACGCAGTATTTT.

The chain is built from TRBV7-9 and TRBJ1-2, with unresolved D. Per the germline V gene, CDR1 is SEHNR and CDR2 is FQNEAQ (reference sequence). V was clipped by 0 bases and J by 9 bases, with 20 bases between them. This CDR3 has 16 amino acids. CDR3 in amino acids: CASSLAPTGSEASYTF. The CDR3, as DNA: TGTGCCAGCAGCTTAGCACCGACGGGAAGCGAGGCGAGCTACACCTTC.

This clonotype was seen ten or more times. The genes are TRBV12-3 or TRBV12-4 and TRBJ2-1; D might be TRBD2 (6 bases). The germline V and J ends were trimmed by 3 bases and 4 bases, with 13 bases remaining between them. The CDR3 is 15 residues long. This chain's CDR3 is CASSFSREVYNEQFF. DNA of the CDR3: TGTGCCAGCAGTTTCTCGAGGGAGGTGTACAATGAGCAGTTCTTC.

Ten or more counts support this clonotype. The CDR3 spells CATSSNTGTGIHEQFF. CDR3 in DNA: TGTGCCACCAGCAGCAACACCGGGACAGGGATCCATGAGCAGTTCTTC. The V gene is TRBV15, the J gene TRBJ2-1, with 9 bases fitting TRBD1. The junction had 11 bases not matched to a gene; V was cut back by 3 bases and J by 8 bases. CDR3 size: 16 residues. Germline CDR1 LNHNV, CDR2 YYDKDF (reference sequence). Full variable domain (remainder filled in from reference TRBV15 and TRBJ2-1): DAMVIQNPRYQVTQFGKPVTLSCSQTLNHNVMYWYQQKSSQAPKLLFHYYDKDFNNEADTPDNFQSRRPNTSFCFLDIRSPGLGDTAMYLCATSSNTGTGIHEQFFGPGTRLTVL.

This clonotype was found many times. The chain uses TRBV7-8 and TRBJ2-1, with a tentative D call TRBD2 (6 bases). Between the trimmed V and J ends, which lost 5 bases and 7 bases, there was a span of 18 bases. Germline loops: CDR1 SGHVS, CDR2 FQNEAQ. The CDR3 has 15 residues. CDR3 sequence (DNA): TGTGCCAGCAGCCCCCGGGCTGGGACTTTTAATGAGCAGTTCTTC. Translated: CASSPRAGTFNEQFF.

This clonotype was seen repeatedly, ten times or more. The chain recombines TRBV28 with TRBJ2-7, with 9 positions matching TRBD1. CDR3 length: 16 amino acids. CDR1 and CDR2 from the germline V gene are MDHEN and SYDVKM. V lost 6 bases to trimming and J lost 6 bases; unmatched junction nucleotides: 15. CDR3 nucleotide sequence: TGTGCCAGCAGACCCGGGACAGGGACCGGGGTTGGCGAGCAGTACTTC. It translates to CASRPGTGTGVGEQYF.

This clonotype was counted at least ten times. This rearrangement joins TRBV11-3 to TRBJ1-2; D gene unclear. The CDR3 loop spans 12 amino acids. The germline V and J ends were trimmed by 3 bases and 2 bases, with 4 bases remaining between them. CDR1 and CDR2 from the germline V gene are SGHNT and YENEEA. The CDR3 loop is CASSFSNYGYTF. The CDR3 DNA reads as TGTGCCAGCAGCTTCTCCAACTATGGCTACACCTTC.

This clonotype was picked up many times. CDR3 DNA sequence: TGTGCCAGCAGCTCGGAAGGCGCCTATAATTCACCCCTCCACTTT. Amino acids: CASSSEGAYNSPLHF. V is TRBV5-8 and J is TRBJ1-6, with D unresolved. This CDR3 is built from 15 residues. V was trimmed by 3 bases and J by 2 bases, leaving 9 bases between them. Germline assignment: CDR1 SGHTS and CDR2 YDEGEE.

This clonotype has ten or more counts. V usage is TRBV19 and J usage is TRBJ1-5, with TRBD1 as a possible D gene (5 bases). This CDR3 has 16 amino acids. Looked up from germline, CDR1 is LNHDA and CDR2 is SQIVND (reference sequence). The V and J ends lost 11 bases and 3 bases respectively, with 23 bases between them. The CDR3 spells CAGLPGRQGVNQPQHF. DNA for the CDR3: TGTGCCGGCCTCCCGGGGCGGCAGGGAGTCAATCAGCCCCAGCATTTT. Full variable domain (remainder filled in from reference TRBV19 and TRBJ1-5): DGGITQSPKYLFRKEGQNVTLSCEQNLNHDAMYWYRQDPGQGLRLIYYSQIVNDFQKGDIAEGYSVSREKKESFPLTVTSAQKNPTAFYLCAGLPGRQGVNQPQHFGDGTRLSIL.

This clonotype appeared many times. The rearrangement links TRBV2 to TRBJ2-3; TRBD2 agrees at 10 bases. The CDR3 is 16 amino acids. Trimming cost V 6 bases and J 0 bases; bases outside gene matches: 6. From germline, CDR1 is SNHLY and CDR2 FYNNEI. This chain's CDR3 is CASRPLAGFSTDTQYF. CDR3 coding DNA: TGTGCCAGCAGGCCACTAGCGGGGTTTAGCACAGATACGCAGTATTTT.

There are many counts of this clonotype. In DNA form, the CDR3 reads TGTGCCAGCAGCTTAGGACCCGGCGACAATGAGCAGTTCTTC. Protein product: CASSLGPGDNEQFF. The chain has TRBV11-3 and TRBJ2-1; unclear D gene. V shed 1 base and J shed 5 bases, with 9 bases lying between them. CDR3 length: 14 amino acids. From germline, CDR1 is SGHNT and CDR2 YENEEA.

Many counts were recorded for this clonotype. V gene TRBV18 combines with J gene TRBJ2-1; 7 bases align to TRBD2. The CDR3 runs 15 residues. J lost 5 bases, V lost 3 bases, and 7 bases had no gene match. Per the germline V gene, CDR1 is KGHSH and CDR2 is LQKENI. The CDR3 spells CASSPGGEYDNEQFF. The CDR3, as DNA: TGTGCCAGCTCACCTGGGGGGGAGTACGACAATGAGCAGTTCTTC.

This clonotype was seen at least ten times. This chain connects TRBV28 to TRBJ1-5, with 12 bases matching TRBD1. With V trimmed by 6 bases and J by 7 bases, 7 bases remained unmatched. CDR3 length equals 15 residues. Germline V CDR1 and CDR2: MDHEN, SYDVKM. The CDR3 protein is CASRSGTGGGQPQHF. Written as DNA, the CDR3 is TGTGCCAGCAGGTCCGGGACAGGGGGCGGGCAGCCCCAGCATTTT.

The genes are TRBV20-1 and TRBJ2-7, with D possibly matching TRBD1 (5 bases). With 6 bases removed from V and 2 bases from J, the gap between germline ends came to 20 bases. Germline loops: CDR1 DFQATT, CDR2 SNEGSKA (reference sequence). CDR3 length: 15 amino acids. The CDR3 reads CSAPKTEDRPYEQYF. The CDR3 DNA sequence: TGCAGTGCACCGAAGACAGAGGACCGACCCTACGAGCAGTACTTC.

V usage is TRBV7-2 and J usage is TRBJ2-5; a weak D match, TRBD2 (6 bases). Trimming stripped 5 bases from V and 2 bases from J, with 15 bases between. CDR1 is SGHTA and CDR2 is FQGNSA in the germline V gene. CDR3 length: 15 amino acids. The CDR3 nucleotides read TGTGCCAGCAGCCCTGGGAGGTTCTTACAAGAGACCCAGTACTTC. Translated: CASSPGRFLQETQYF. Drawing the rest from reference TRBV7-2 and TRBJ2-5, the complete variable domain is GAGVSQSPSNKVTEKGKDVELRCDPISGHTALYWYRQSLGQGLEFLIYFQGNSAPDKSGLPSDRFSAERTGGSVSTLTIQRTQQEDSAVYLCASSPGRFLQETQYFGPGTRLLVL.

A single count supports this clonotype. Relative to the germline gene, one junction end is altered; a read error may explain this. The chain combines TRBV7-3 with TRBJ2-1, with D hard to call. This CDR3 is built from 15 residues. Germline CDR1 and CDR2: SGHTA and FQGTGA. CDR3 region: CASSLTGWRLNEQVF. CDR3 in DNA: TGTGCCAGCAGCTTAACAGGGTGGAGATTGAATGAGCAGGTCTTC.